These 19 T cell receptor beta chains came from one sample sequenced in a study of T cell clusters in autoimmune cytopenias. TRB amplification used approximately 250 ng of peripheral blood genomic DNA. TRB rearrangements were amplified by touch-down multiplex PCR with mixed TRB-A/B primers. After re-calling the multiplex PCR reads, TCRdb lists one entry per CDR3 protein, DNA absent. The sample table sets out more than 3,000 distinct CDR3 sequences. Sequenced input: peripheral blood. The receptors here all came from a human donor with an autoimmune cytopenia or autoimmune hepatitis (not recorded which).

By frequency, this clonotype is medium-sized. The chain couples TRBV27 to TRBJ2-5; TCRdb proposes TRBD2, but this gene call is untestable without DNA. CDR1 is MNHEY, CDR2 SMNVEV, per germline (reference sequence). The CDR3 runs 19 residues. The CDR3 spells CASSPWDDPSGRSQETQYF.

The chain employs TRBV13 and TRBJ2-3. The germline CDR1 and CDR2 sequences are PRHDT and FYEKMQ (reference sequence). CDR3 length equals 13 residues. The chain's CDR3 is CASSLGLRDTQYF.

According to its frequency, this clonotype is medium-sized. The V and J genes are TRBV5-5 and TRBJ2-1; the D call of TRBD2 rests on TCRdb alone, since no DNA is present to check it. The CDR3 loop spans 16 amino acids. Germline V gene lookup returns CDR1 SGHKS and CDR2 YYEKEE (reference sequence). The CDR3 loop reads CASSPRTSGRDNEQFF.

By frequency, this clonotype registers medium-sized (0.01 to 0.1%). The CDR3 reads CASSLTGRAVNEQFF. The chain links TRBV19 to TRBJ2-1; the D call of TRBD2 rests on TCRdb alone, since no DNA is present to check it. The CDR3 covers 15 residues. Germline values: CDR1 LNHDA, CDR2 SQIVND (reference sequence).

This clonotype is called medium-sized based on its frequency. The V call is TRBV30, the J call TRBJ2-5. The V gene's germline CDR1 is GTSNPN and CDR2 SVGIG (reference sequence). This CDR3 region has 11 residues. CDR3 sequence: CAWSTLETQYF. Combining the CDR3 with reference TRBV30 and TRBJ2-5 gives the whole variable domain SQTIHQWPATLVQPVGSPLSLECTVEGTSNPNLYWYRQAAGRGLQLLFYSVGIGQISSEVPQNLSASRPQDRQFILSSKKLLLSDSGFYLCAWSTLETQYFGPGTRLLVL.

The CDR3 loop is CSARSSRGGEQFF. The V gene is TRBV20-1, the J gene TRBJ2-1; as DNA is missing, the TRBD1 call by TCRdb cannot be tested. CDR1 and CDR2 (germline): DFQATT, SNEGSKA (reference sequence). The CDR3 extends over 13 amino acids.

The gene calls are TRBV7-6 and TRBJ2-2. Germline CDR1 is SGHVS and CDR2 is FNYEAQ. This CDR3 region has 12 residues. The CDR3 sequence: CASSQQTGELFF.

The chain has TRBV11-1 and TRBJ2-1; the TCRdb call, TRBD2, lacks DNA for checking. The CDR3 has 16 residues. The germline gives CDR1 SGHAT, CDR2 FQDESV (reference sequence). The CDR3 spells CASSLRTSGSYNEQFF.

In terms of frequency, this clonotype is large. The CDR3 reads CASSPRGSGSVRSYEQYF. V is TRBV18 and J is TRBJ2-7. Per the germline V gene, CDR1 is KGHSH and CDR2 is LQKENI. CDR3 length: 18 amino acids. Full variable domain (remainder filled in from reference TRBV18 and TRBJ2-7): NAGVMQNPRHLVRRRGQEARLRCSPMKGHSHVYWYRQLPEEGLKFMVYLQKENIIDESGMPKERFSAEFPKEGPSILRIQQVVRGDSAAYFCASSPRGSGSVRSYEQYFGPGTRLTVT.

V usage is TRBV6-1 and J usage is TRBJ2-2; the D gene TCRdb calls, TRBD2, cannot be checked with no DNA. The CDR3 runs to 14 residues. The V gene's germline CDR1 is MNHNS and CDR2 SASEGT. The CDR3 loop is CASSGAGGTGELFF.

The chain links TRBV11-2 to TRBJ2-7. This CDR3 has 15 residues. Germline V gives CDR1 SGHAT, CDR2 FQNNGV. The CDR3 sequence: CASSLEPGTAYEQYF.

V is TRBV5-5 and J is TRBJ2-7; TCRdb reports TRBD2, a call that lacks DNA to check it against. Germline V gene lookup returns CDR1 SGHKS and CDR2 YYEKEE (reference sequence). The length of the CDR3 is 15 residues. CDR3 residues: CASSLAGLAGVTEYF. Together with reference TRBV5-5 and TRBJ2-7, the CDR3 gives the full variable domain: DAGVTQSPTHLIKTRGQQVTLRCSPISGHKSVSWYQQVLGQGPQFIFQYYEKEERGRGNFPDRFSARQFPNYSSELNVNALLLGDSALYLCASSLAGLAGVTEYFGPGTRLTVT.

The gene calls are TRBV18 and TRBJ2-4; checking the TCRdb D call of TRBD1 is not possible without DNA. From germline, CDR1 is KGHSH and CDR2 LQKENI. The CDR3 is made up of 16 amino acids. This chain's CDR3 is CASSPGRGTAKNIQYF.

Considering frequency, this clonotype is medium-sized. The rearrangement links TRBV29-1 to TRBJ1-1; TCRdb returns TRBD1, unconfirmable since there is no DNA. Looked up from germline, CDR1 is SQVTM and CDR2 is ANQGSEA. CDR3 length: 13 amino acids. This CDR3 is CSVGRGTNTEAFF.

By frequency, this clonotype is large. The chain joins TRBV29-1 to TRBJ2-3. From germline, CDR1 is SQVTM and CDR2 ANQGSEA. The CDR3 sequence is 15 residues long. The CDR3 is CSVLGQYVFTDTQYF.

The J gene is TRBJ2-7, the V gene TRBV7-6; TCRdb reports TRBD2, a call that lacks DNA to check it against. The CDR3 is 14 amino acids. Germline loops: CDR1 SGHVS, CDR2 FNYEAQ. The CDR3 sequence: CASSPSWGGGRQYF.

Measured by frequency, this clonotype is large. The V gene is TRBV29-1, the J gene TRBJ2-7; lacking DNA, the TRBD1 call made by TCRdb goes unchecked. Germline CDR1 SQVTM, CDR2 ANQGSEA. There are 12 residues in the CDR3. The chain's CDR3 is CSATGQSYEQYF.

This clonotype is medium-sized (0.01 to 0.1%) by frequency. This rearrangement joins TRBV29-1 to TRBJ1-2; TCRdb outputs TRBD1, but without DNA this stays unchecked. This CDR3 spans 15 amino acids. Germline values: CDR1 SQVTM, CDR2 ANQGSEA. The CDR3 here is CSVDQGAGANYGYTF. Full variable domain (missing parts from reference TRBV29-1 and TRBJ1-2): SAVISQKPSRDICQRGTSLTIQCQVDSQVTMMFWYRQQPGQSLTLIATANQGSEATYESGFVIDKFPISRPNLTFSTLTVSNMSPEDSSIYLCSVDQGAGANYGYTFGSGTRLTVV.

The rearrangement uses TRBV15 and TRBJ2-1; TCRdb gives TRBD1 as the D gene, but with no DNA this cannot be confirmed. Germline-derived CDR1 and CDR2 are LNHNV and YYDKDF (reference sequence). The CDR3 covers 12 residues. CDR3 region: CATRGLDNEQFF.